The 9 T cell receptor beta chains below come from one sample, sequenced in a study of technical replicates of blood from a few donors. The method was immunoSEQ multiplex PCR; TCRdb's version includes in-frame clones alone and lacks a portion of them. Of more than 45,000 clones in the sample, 91% were seen once. Sequencing was done on a sample of PBMCs. These receptors were obtained from a human donor in good health. Some clones in this sample may be carry-over from other donors' samples.

J is TRBJ2-2 and V is TRBV5-1, with 8 bases that match TRBD2. V was clipped by 3 bases and J by 5 bases; unmatched bases: 9. In germline, CDR1 is SGHRS, CDR2 YFSETQ. CDR3 length: 16 amino acids. The CDR3 DNA sequence: TGCGCCAGCAGCTATCCGGGACTAGGGGGGACCGGGGAGCTGTTTTTT. Protein sequence: CASSYPGLGGTGELFF. The full variable domain, in which reference TRBV5-1 and TRBJ2-2 provide the parts outside the CDR3, is KAGVTQTPRYLIKTRGQQVTLSCSPISGHRSVSWYQQTPGQGLQFLFEYFSETQRNKGNFPGRFSGRQFSNSRSEMNVSTLELGDSALYLCASSYPGLGGTGELFFGEGSRLTVL.

The chain combines TRBV10-3 with TRBJ2-1; 7 bases are shared with TRBD1. With V trimmed by 0 bases and J by 7 bases, 6 bases remained unmatched. The CDR3 sequence is 15 residues long. Germline V gene data show CDR1 as ENHRY and CDR2 as SYGVKD. DNA for the CDR3: TGTGCCATCAGTGAGTCTACAGGGGCCGGGAATGAGCAGTTCTTC. It codes for CAISESTGAGNEQFF.

V usage is TRBV28 and J usage is TRBJ1-4; 11 bases align to TRBD1. The germline V gene has CDR1 MDHEN and CDR2 SYDVKM. The V and J ends lost 6 bases and 8 bases, in that order; junction bases with no gene match: 11. The CDR3 sequence is 16 residues long. The DNA of the CDR3 is TGTGCCAGCAGCGTCCCAGGACAGGGGGCAAGGGAAAAACTGTTTTTT. Its protein product is CASSVPGQGAREKLFF.

The chain employs TRBV30 and TRBJ2-1, with D unresolved. The CDR3 extends over 16 amino acids. V shed 0 bases and J shed 3 bases, with 15 bases lying between them. Germline CDR1 is GTSNPN and CDR2 is SVGIG (reference sequence). The CDR3 spells CAWSVLVYALYNEQFF. CDR3 nucleotide sequence: TGTGCCTGGAGTGTACTCGTTTATGCGCTCTACAATGAGCAGTTCTTC.

V usage is TRBV7-2 and J usage is TRBJ1-1; 7 positions match TRBD1. Unmatched junction bases numbered 4, after V lost 2 bases and J lost 4 bases. The CDR3 has 14 residues. Germline-derived CDR1 and CDR2 are SGHTA and FQGNSA. This CDR3 is CASSLRGLGTEAFF. The CDR3, as DNA: TGTGCCAGCAGCTTAAGGGGGCTAGGCACTGAAGCTTTCTTT. Complete variable domain (other parts from reference TRBV7-2 and TRBJ1-1): GAGVSQSPSNKVTEKGKDVELRCDPISGHTALYWYRQSLGQGLEFLIYFQGNSAPDKSGLPSDRFSAERTGGSVSTLTIQRTQQEDSAVYLCASSLRGLGTEAFFGQGTRLTVV.

CDR3 nucleotide sequence: TGTGCCAGCAGTTTATCGCGGGGTGCCTACGAGCAGTACTTC. It yields the protein CASSLSRGAYEQYF. The chain links TRBV27 to TRBJ2-7, with D possibly matching TRBD2 (6 bases). Germline lookup yields CDR1 MNHEY and CDR2 SMNVEV (reference sequence). Trimming cost V 0 bases and J 2 bases, with 8 bases left between them. This CDR3 spans 14 amino acids.

This chain joins TRBV11-3 and TRBJ2-7, with a tentative D call TRBD2 (5 bases). CDR3 length: 15 residues. Germline lookup yields CDR1 SGHNT and CDR2 YENEEA. V shed 0 bases and J shed 6 bases, with 15 bases lying between them. CDR3 loop: CASSLDGEKKGEQYF. The CDR3 region has the DNA TGTGCCAGCAGCTTAGACGGGGAAAAGAAGGGCGAGCAGTACTTC.

The rearrangement links TRBV5-1 to TRBJ2-5, with a possible D match to TRBD1 (9 bases). The CDR3 covers 15 residues. V lost 4 bases, J lost 4 bases, and 17 bases lay in between. CDR1 is SGHRS, CDR2 YFSETQ, per germline. CDR3 amino acids: CASSISGGQGETQYF. CDR3 coding DNA: TGCGCCAGCAGCATAAGCGGGGGACAGGGAGAGACCCAGTACTTC.

This chain uses TRBV5-4 with TRBJ2-1; no clear D. Germline V CDR1 and CDR2: SGHNT, YYREEE (reference sequence). The CDR3 sequence is 12 residues long. Between the trimmed V and J ends, which lost 4 bases and 8 bases, there was a span of 10 bases. The CDR3 nucleotides read TGTGCCAGCAGCGTAGCAGCCGATGAGCAGTTCTTC. Translating gives CASSVAADEQFF.